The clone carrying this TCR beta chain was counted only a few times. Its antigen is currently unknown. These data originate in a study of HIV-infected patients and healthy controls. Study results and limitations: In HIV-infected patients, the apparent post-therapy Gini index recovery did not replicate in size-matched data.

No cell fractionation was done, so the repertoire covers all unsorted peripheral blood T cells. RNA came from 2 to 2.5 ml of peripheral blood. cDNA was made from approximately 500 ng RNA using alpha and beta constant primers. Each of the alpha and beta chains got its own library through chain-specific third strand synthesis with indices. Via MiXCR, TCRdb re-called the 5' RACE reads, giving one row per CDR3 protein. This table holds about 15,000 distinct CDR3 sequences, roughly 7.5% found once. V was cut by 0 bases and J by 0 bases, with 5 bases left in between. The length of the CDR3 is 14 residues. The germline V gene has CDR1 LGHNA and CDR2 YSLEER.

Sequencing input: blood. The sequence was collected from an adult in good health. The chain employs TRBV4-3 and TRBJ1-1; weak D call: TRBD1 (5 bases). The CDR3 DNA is TGCGCCAGCAGCCAAGACAGGGTGAACACTGAAGCTTTCTTT. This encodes CASSQDRVNTEAFF.